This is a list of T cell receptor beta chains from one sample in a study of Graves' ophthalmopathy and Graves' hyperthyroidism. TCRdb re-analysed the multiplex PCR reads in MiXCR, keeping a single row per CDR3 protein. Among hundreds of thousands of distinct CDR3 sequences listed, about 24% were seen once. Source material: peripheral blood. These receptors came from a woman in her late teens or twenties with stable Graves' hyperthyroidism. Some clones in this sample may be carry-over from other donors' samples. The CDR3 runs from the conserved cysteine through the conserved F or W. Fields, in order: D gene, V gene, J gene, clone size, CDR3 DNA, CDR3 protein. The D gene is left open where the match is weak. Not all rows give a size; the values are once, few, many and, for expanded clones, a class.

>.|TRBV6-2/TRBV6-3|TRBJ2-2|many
TGTGCCAGCAGTATCACCCCACCCTGGACAGCGCTCAACACCGGGGAGCTGTTTTTT
CASSITPPWTALNTGELFF
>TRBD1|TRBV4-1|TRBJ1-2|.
TGCGCCAGCAGCCAAGAAGAGGGGGCTAATGGCTACACCTTC
CASSQEEGANGYTF
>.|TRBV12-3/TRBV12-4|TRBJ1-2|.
TGTGCCAGCAGTTCCTCGCGGGAAAGGACTGGCTACACCTTC
CASSSSRERTGYTF
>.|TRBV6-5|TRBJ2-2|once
TGTGCCAGCAGTTACTCTTGGGCTCCCGGGGAGCTGTTTTTT
CASSYSWAPGELFF
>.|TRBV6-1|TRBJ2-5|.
TGTGCCAGCAGATTCTGGGGCCAGTACTTC
CASRFWGQYF
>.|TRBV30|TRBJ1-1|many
TGTGCCTGGAGTGTACGCGGGGAAACCCGGGGCACTGAAGCTTTCTTT
CAWSVRGETRGTEAFF
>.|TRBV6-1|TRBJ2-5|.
TGTGCCAGCACCCTGGGCGTGGGAGAGACCCAGTACTTC
CASTLGVGETQYF
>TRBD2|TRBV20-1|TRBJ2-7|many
TGCAGTGCCCCGACTAGCGGGAGCTCCTTTGGCGAGCAGTACTTC
CSAPTSGSSFGEQYF
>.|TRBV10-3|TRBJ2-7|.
TGTGCCATCAGTGAGAGGGGTCGCTCGTCCTACGAGCAGTACTTC
CAISERGRSSYEQYF
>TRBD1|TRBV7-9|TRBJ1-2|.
TGTGCCAGCAGCCACCCCGACAGGGACTATGGCTACACCTTC
CASSHPDRDYGYTF
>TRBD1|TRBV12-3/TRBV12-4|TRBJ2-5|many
TGTGCCAGCAGACAAGGGACAGGGGGGACGGAGACCCAGTACTTC
CASRQGTGGTETQYF
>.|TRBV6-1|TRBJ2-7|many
TGTGCCAGCAGTGCCGGGACATTCTACGAGCAGTACTTC
CASSAGTFYEQYF
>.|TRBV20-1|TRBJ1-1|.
TGCAGTGCCAAGGCCGGGGGCTGGACTGAAGCTTTCTTT
CSAKAGGWTEAFF
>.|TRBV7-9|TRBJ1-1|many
TGTGCCAGCAGCCGGGCGGGGGGTAACACTGAAGCTTTCTTT
CASSRAGGNTEAFF
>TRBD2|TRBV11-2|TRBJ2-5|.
TGTGTCAGCAGGCCTCGGGGGGTGTGGACCCAGTACTTC
CVSRPRGVWTQYF
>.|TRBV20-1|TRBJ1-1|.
TGCAGTGGTACAGGGATCCCAGGCACTGAAGCTTTCTTT
CSGTGIPGTEAFF
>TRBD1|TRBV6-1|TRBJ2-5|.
TGTGCCACCAGTGACACACGACAGGGTCGACAAGAGACCCAGTACTTC
CATSDTRQGRQETQYF
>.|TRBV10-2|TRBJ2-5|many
TGCGCCAGCGGTTGGGAGACCCAGTACTTC
CASGWETQYF
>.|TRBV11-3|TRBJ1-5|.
TGTGCCAGCAGCTTCGGCAAATATCAGCCCCAGCATTTT
CASSFGKYQPQHF
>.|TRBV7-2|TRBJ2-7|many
TGTGCCAGCAGCCCAGCCCGGGACTACGAGCAGTACTTC
CASSPARDYEQYF
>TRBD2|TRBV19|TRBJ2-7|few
TGTGCCAGTAGTCGGAGCGGGAGAGGGGGCGAGCAGTACTTC
CASSRSGRGGEQYF
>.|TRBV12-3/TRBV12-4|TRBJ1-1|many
TGTGCCAGCTGCAGACATCTTATGAACACTGAAGCTTTCTTT
CASCRHLMNTEAFF
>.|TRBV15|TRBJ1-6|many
TGTGCCACCAGCCGGGAGAGGGACTATAATTCACCCCTCCACTTT
CATSRERDYNSPLHF
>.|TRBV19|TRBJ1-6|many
TGTGCCAGTAACCCGGACCAAAAGGGTCCACCCCTCCACTTT
CASNPDQKGPPLHF
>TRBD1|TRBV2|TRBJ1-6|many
TGTGCCAGCAGTGAACAAAGAGGACAGGGGTCGAATTCACCCCTCCACTTT
CASSEQRGQGSNSPLHF